This T cell receptor beta chain was identified during a study of molecular identifiers for immune sequencing clone quantification. MiXCR, applied by TCRdb to the PCR reads, yields one record per CDR3 protein. The data hold about 630,000 distinct CDR3 sequences, with roughly 27% observed a single time. Study results and limitations: Sharing of a barcode by identical TCR molecules could cause highly expanded clone sizes to be underestimated.

Worth noting for this clonotype: Antigen: not known. A read error may produce the germline difference seen at one junction end.

A CD8+CD4-CCR7+CD45RA+ phenotype served as the sorting definition for naive CD8 T cells. This TCR derives from a human donor in good health. Some libraries in this study had Jurkat cell RNA spiked in. Sequencing used naive CD8+ T cells from blood, with Jurkat cell RNA spiked in. Subset of the sample: FACS-sorted CD8+CD4-CCR7+CD45RA+ naive T cells.

DNA for the CDR3: TGCGCCAGCAGTGGGACTGGTTTCTCTGGAAACAGCATATATTTT. Translating gives CASSGTGFSGNSIYF. The rearrangement joins TRBV10-2 to TRBJ1-3, with no clear D. The CDR3 has 15 amino acids. Germline V CDR1 and CDR2: WSHSY, SAAADI.